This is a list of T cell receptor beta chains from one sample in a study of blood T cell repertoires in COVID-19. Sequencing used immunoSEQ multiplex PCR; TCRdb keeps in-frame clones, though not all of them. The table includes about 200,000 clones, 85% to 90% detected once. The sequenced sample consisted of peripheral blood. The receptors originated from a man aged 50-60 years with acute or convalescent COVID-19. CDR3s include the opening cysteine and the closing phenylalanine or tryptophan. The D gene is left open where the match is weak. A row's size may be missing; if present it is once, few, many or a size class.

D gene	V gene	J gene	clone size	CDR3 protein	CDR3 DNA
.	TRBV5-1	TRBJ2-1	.	CASSLVADYNEQFF	TGCGCCAGCAGCTTGGTGGCCGATTACAATGAGCAGTTCTTC
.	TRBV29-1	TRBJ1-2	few	CSVGTGTNYGYTF	TGCAGCGTTGGTACCGGTACTAACTATGGCTACACCTTC
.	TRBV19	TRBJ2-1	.	CASSPEGAGYNEQFF	TGTGCCAGTAGCCCGGAGGGGGCGGGCTACAATGAGCAGTTCTTC
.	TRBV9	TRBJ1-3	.	CASSVAAGKRSGNTIYF	TGTGCCAGCAGCGTAGCGGCAGGAAAACGCTCTGGAAACACCATATATTTT
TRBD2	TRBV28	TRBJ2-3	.	CASSPRTSGIYTPATDTQYF	TGTGCCAGCAGTCCCCGGACTAGCGGGATTTATACCCCCGCCACAGATACGCAGTATTTT
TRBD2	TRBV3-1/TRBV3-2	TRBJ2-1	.	CASSWTSGRHAEQFF	TGTGCCAGCAGCTGGACTAGCGGGAGGCATGCTGAGCAGTTCTTC
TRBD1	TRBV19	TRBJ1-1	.	CASSLPGQVNTEAFF	TGTGCCAGTAGTTTACCGGGACAGGTGAACACTGAAGCTTTCTTT
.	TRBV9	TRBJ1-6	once	CASSVQGRPPLHF	TGTGCCAGCAGCGTGCAGGGAAGGCCACCCCTCCACTTT
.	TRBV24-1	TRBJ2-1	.	CATSDLGLANEQFF	TGTGCCACCAGTGATTTGGGCCTAGCCAATGAGCAGTTCTTC
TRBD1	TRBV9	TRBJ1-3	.	CASSVGRTGEEVGNTIYF	TGTGCCAGCAGCGTAGGGAGGACAGGGGAAGAGGTTGGAAACACCATATATTTT
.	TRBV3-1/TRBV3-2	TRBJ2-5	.	CASSQGPPGETQYF	TGTGCCAGCAGCCAAGGTCCCCCCGGGGAGACCCAGTACTTC
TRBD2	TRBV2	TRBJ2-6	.	CASRIAGARYGANVLTF	TGTGCCAGCAGAATAGCGGGAGCCAGGTATGGGGCCAACGTCCTGACTTTC
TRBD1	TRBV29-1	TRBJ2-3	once	CSARGTGATDTQYF	TGCAGCGCCCGGGGGACAGGGGCAACAGATACGCAGTATTTT
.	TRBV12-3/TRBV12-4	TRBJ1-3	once	CASKAGALNTIYF	TGTGCCAGCAAAGCAGGGGCCCTAAACACCATATATTTT
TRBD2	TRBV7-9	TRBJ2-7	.	CASSSGRESEQYF	TGTGCCAGCAGCTCCGGGCGGGAGAGCGAGCAGTACTTC
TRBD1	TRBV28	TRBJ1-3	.	CASSSGQGRNTIYF	TGTGCCAGCAGTTCAGGACAGGGCAGGAACACCATATATTTT
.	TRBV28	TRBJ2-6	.	CASRVRRSSGANVLTF	TGTGCCAGCAGAGTGCGACGGAGCTCTGGGGCCAACGTCCTGACTTTC
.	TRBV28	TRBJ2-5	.	CASNPVGPNWETQYF	TGTGCCAGCAACCCGGTGGGGCCGAACTGGGAGACCCAGTACTTC
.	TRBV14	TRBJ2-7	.	CASNLGRTYEQYF	TGTGCCAGCAACCTGGGCAGGACTTACGAGCAGTACTTC
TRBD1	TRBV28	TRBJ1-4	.	CASSNRGIHEKLFF	TGTGCCAGCAGTAACAGGGGGATTCATGAAAAACTGTTTTTT
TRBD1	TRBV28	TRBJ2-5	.	CASSRRGQVETQYF	TGTGCCAGCAGTCGCCGGGGACAGGTGGAGACCCAGTACTTC
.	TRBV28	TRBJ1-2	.	CASRVGVGYTF	TGTGCCAGCCGGGTCGGGGTCGGCTACACCTTC
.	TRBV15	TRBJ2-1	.	CATSRGSREQFF	TGTGCCACCAGCAGAGGCTCGCGAGAGCAGTTCTTC